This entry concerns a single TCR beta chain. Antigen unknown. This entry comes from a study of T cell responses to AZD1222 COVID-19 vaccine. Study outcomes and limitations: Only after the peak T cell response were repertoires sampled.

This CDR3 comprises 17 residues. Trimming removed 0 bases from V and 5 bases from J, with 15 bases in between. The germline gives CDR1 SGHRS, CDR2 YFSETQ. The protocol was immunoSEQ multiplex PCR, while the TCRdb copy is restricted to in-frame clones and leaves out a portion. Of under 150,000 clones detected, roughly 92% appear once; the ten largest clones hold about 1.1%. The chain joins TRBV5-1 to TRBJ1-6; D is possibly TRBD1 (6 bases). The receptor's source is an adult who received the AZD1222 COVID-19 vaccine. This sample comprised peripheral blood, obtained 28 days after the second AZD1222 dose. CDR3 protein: CASSLDGTPLNNSPLHF. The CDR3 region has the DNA TGCGCCAGCAGCTTGGACGGGACACCCCTCAATAATTCACCCCTCCACTTT.